This T cell receptor beta chain was identified in a study of spatial heterogeneity in lung cancer. Study-level results: Mutation tallies in tumors tracked expanded intratumoral alpha and beta TCR counts.

The time point here: sample taken at primary tumor resection. This clonotype has a handful of counts. Its antigen is unidentified. TCRdb ran MiXCR on the 5' RACE reads and lists one entry per CDR3 protein. The sample holds some 4,800 distinct CDR3 sequences; around 12% are singletons and the top ten take roughly 28%. The V gene lost 5 bases and the J gene lost 3 bases, with 12 bases spanning the gap. The CDR3 is 14 residues long. Germline V gives CDR1 MNHEY, CDR2 SVGEGT. The sample consisted of lung tumor tissue, taken at surgery. This TCR was sampled from a male donor with early-stage non-small cell lung cancer. The chain recombines TRBV6-2 or TRBV6-3 with TRBJ2-3; D gene unclear. The CDR3 region has the DNA TGTGCCAGCAGTCACCAGGTGACAACAGATACGCAGTATTTT. Its translation is CASSHQVTTDTQYF.